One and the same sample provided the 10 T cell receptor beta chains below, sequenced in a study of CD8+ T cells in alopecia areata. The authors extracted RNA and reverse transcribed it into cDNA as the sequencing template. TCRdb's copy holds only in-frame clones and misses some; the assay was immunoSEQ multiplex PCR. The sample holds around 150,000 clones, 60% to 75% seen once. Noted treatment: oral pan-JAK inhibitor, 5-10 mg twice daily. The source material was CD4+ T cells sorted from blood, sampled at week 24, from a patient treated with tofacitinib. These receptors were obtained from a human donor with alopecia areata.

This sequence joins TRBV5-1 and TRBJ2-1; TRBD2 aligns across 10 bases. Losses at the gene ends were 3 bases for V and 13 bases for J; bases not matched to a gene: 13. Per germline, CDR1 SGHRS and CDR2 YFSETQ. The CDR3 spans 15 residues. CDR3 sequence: CASSWLAGGAPLQFF. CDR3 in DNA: TGCGCCAGCAGCTGGTTAGCGGGGGGCGCCCCTCTTCAGTTCTTC.

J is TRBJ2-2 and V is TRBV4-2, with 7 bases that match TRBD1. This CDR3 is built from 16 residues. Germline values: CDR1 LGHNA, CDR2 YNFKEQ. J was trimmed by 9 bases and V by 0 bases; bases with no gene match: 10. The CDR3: CASSQEGFSGQRELFF. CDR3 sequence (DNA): TGTGCCAGCAGCCAAGAGGGATTTTCGGGACAGCGGGAGCTGTTTTTT.

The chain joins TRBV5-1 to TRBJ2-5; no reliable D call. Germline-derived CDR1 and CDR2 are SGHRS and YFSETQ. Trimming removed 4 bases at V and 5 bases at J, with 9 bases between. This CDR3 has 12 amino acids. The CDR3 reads CASSPGWETQYF. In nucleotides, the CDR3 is TGCGCCAGCAGCCCCGGATGGGAGACCCAGTACTTC.

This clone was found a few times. The CDR3 region is CASSATREGTQYF. The CDR3 nucleotides are TGTGCCAGCAGCGCCACCAGGGAGGGGACCCAGTACTTC. The rearrangement joins TRBV5-4 to TRBJ2-5; 7 bases line up with TRBD2. Germline V gene lookup returns CDR1 SGHNT and CDR2 YYREEE (reference sequence). The V gene end was trimmed by 4 bases and the J gene end by 7 bases; junction bases not matched to a gene: 7. The CDR3 spans 13 residues.

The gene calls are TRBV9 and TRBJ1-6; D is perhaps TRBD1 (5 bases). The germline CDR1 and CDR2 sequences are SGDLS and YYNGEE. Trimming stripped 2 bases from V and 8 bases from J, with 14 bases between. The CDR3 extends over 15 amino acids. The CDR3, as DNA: TGTGCCAGCAGCGTCGAACAGGCCATTGATTCACCCCTCCACTTT. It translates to CASSVEQAIDSPLHF.

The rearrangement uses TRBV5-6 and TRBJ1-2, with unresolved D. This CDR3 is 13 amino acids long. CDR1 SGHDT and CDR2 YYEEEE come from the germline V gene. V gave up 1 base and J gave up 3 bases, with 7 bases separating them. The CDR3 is CASSLPADYGYTF. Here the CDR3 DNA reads TGTGCCAGCAGCTTGCCTGCGGACTATGGCTACACCTTC.

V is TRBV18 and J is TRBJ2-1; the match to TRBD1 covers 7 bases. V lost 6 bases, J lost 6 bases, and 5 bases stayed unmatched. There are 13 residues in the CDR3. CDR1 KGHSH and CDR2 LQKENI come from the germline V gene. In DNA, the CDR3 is TGTGCCAGCTCCCCGGGGACAGCCAATGAGCAGTTCTTC. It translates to CASSPGTANEQFF.

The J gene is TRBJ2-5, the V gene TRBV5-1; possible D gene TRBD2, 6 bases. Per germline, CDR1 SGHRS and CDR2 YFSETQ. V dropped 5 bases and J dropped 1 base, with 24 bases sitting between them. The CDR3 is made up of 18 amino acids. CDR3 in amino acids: CASRGAGQKEGFQETQYF. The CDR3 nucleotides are TGCGCCAGCAGGGGCGCCGGGCAAAAGGAGGGCTTCCAAGAGACCCAGTACTTC.

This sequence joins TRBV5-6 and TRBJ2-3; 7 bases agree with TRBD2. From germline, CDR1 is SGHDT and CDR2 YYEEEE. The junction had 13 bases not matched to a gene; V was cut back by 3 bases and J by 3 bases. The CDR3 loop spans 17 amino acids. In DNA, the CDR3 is TGTGCCAGCAGCTCGCTTCGGGGGGATCGAAGGACAGATACGCAGTATTTT. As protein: CASSSLRGDRRTDTQYF.

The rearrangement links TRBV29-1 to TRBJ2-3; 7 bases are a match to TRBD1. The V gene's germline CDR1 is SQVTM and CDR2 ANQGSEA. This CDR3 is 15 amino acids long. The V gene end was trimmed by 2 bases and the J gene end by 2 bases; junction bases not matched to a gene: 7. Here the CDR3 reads CSVEPRTGPTDTQYF. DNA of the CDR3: TGCAGCGTTGAACCGCGGACAGGACCCACAGATACGCAGTATTTT.